The entry that follows covers one T cell receptor beta chain sequence. The clone's antigen remains unknown. No quality values exist for individual bases; no much larger clone is one base distant. Using the deep immunoSEQ assay, multiplex PCR amplified TCR CDR3 regions from genomic DNA. Genomic DNA extracted from each cell subset was distributed evenly over all wells of several immunoSEQ 96-well plates, and each plate served as one replicate. Each replicate PCR for sorted subsets received about 200 ng genomic DNA, equal to 28,000 or so T cell genomes. Purified libraries were quantified with a Qubit 3.0 fluorometer, sized on a Bioanalyzer 2100, and re-quantified with the KAPA Library Quantification kit. Every immunoSEQ 96-well plate was sequenced on a dedicated single-read 150-cycle Illumina NextSeq 550 flow cell. The original pipeline was this. Because the immunoSEQ output included only junctional sequences and no quality scores, the filtering could not be the same as the filtering used for full-length reads. Sequences were annotated with PyIR, a Python wrapper for IgBLAST v1.9, and V/J genes and CDR3 were assigned using IMGT germline references. Reads with weak V/J assignments (E-value above 1e-6), missing CDR3, stop codons, out-of-frame junctions, or ambiguous translated residues were removed. V3J clonotypes were defined as sequences sharing an identical inferred V gene, J gene, and CDR3 amino acid sequence. The percentage overlap between two repertoires was calculated by dividing the number of shared unique clonotypes by the size of the smaller repertoire. Three approaches were used to assess repertoire richness: RTK rarefaction, the Chao1 estimator, and Recon v2.1 estimates of unobserved clonotypes. For all TCRbeta clonotypes obtained by the gDNA method from a few donors, generation probabilities were computed with OLGA. TCRdb's version of the immuneACCESS table is confined to in-frame rearrangements and falls short of the full clone set. An unresolved V gene accounts for under half of the shortfall where checked; the remainder is of unknown origin. Clone size and the V and J calls come from that table; the DNA yielded D and trimming. The sample table contains about 700,000 clones; only one count was recorded for just over 90% of them. The ten largest clones take up 20% to 25% of the sample.

The record originates from a study of shared clonotypes between healthy human individuals (dated by TCRdb to between 2020 and 2021). Regarding the complete study: A couple of women and a few men aged 18 to 49 years were included in the cohort. To increase sequencing depth and limit assay-specific biases, TCR repertoire library preparation and sequencing were carried out by different laboratories using diverse techniques. Between about 0.85 and 8.9 billion PBMCs per donor were obtained by leukapheresis. For each donor, CD4 naive and CD4 memory were each given three plates, CD8 naive was given two plates, and CD8 memory was given one plate. The study deeply sequenced blood TCR repertoires of about 5 healthy adults to estimate repertoire size and the extent of clonotype sharing between individuals.

What the study reported, not specific to this receptor: Higher generation probabilities were observed for clonotypes shared by all four sorted-subset donors than for non-shared clonotypes. Larger estimated clonotype richness was generally found for naive subsets than for memory subsets. Based on pairwise subsampling, the degree of clonotype sharing among donors was expected to be affected by sequencing depth. Only blood was sampled, and tissue TCR repertoires likely differ from those in blood. Because the study included only a small number of donors, the genetic and exposure-history diversity represented was limited. About 5% of naive CD4, around 3.5% of naive CD8, 2.3% of memory CD4, and more than 0.35% of memory CD8 clonotypes were shared across several donors. Even with the large sequencing depth, rarefaction of the sorted-subset datasets indicated that sequencing was incomplete.

For the CD8 naive samples, CD45RO-negative cells were positively selected for CCR7, yielding a CD45RA+CCR7+ population from which TemRA cells were excluded. Donors were healthy HIV-negative adults with no recently reported acute infections or vaccinations. All donors were Caucasian adults living in Nashville, Tennessee, USA. Blood was collected by leukapheresis, and PBMCs were isolated by Ficoll-Histopaque density gradient centrifugation and then cryopreserved in liquid nitrogen vapor phase. Analytical flow cytometry was used to check the purity and quantity of every magnetically sorted T cell population. Each sorted fraction had its genomic DNA isolated and then quantified by UV absorbance on a Nanodrop 2000c. The germline V gene supplies CDR1 SQVTM and CDR2 ANQGSEA. V is clipped by 2 bases and J by 7 bases, and the sequence between their germline boundaries is 12 bases long. The CDR3 runs 12 residues from the cysteine to the phenylalanine. The sequence is cut down to CDR3 DNA, 36 bases in frame from base 1.

The V and J segments used are TRBV29-1 and TRBJ2-7; the D gene remains uncertain. The source of this sequence is a man aged 25-45 years in good health. The material sequenced was naive CD8+ T cells sorted from blood. This specimen's cell subset or site label, interpreted: CD45RA+CCR7+. The CDR3 is CSVELRLGEQYF. The DNA sequence reads TGCAGCGTTGAACTCCGTTTGGGTGAGCAGTACTTC.